The clone carrying this T cell receptor beta chain has a count of ten or more. Trimming cost V 4 bases and J 6 bases, with 15 bases left between them. The germline CDR1 and CDR2 sequences are SQVTM and ANQGSEA. CDR3 length: 13 amino acids. TCRdb reprocessed the RT-PCR reads with MiXCR, giving one entry per CDR3 protein. The sample has fewer than 800,000 distinct CDR3 sequences; 13% to 15% are singletons. The source of this sequence is a female donor in good health, serving as a healthy control. V gene TRBV29-1 combines with J gene TRBJ1-2; D is perhaps TRBD1 (5 bases). Source material: memory CD4+ T cells from blood. This chain's CDR3 is CSVVPPGLDGYTF. The CDR3 coding sequence is TGCAGCGTTGTTCCGCCGGGGCTGGATGGCTACACCTTC.